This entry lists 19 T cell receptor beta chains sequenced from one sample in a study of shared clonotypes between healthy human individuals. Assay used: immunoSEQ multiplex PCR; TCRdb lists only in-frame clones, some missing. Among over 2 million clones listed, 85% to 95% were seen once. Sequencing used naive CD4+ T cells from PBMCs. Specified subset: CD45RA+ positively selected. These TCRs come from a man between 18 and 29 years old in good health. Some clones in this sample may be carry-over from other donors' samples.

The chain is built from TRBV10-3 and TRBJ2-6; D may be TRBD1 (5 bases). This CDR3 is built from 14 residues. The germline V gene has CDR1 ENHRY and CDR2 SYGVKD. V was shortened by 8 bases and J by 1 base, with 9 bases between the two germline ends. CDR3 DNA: TGTGCCATCGCACCAGGGTCTGGGGCCAACGTCCTGACTTTC. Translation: CAIAPGSGANVLTF.

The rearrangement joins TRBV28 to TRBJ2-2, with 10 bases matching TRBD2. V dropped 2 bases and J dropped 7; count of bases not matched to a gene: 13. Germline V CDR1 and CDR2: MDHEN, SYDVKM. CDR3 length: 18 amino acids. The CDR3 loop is CASSLVWLAGAIIGELFF. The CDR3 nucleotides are TGTGCCAGCAGTTTAGTCTGGCTAGCGGGAGCTATAATCGGGGAGCTGTTTTTT.

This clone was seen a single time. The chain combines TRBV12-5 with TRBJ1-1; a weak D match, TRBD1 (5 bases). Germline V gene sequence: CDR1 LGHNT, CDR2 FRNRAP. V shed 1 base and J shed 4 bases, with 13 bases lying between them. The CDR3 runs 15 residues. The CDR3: CASGLGNGGSTEAFF. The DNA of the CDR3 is TGTGCTAGTGGTTTGGGGAACGGGGGGAGCACTGAAGCTTTCTTT.

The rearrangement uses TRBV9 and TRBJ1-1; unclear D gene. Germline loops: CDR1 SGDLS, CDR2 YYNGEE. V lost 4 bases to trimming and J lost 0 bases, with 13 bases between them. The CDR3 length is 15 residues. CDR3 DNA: TGTGCCAGCAGCACTACCGGGCAGATGAACACTGAAGCTTTCTTT. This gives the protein CASSTTGQMNTEAFF.

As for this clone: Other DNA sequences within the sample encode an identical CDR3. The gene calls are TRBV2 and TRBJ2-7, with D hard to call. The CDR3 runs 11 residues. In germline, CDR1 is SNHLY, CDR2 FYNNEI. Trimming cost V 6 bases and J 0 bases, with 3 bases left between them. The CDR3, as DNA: TGTGCCAGCAGCACCTCCTACGAGCAGTACTTC. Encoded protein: CASSTSYEQYF.

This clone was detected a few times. CDR3 residues: CASSADRPGLAHEQYF. The CDR3, as DNA: TGTGCCAGCAGTGCGGACAGGCCGGGACTCGCCCACGAGCAGTACTTC. The rearrangement links TRBV6-1 to TRBJ2-7, with a possible D match to TRBD1 (7 bases). This CDR3 is built from 16 residues. Trimming removed 4 bases at V and 5 bases at J, with 21 bases between. Germline V gives CDR1 MNHNS, CDR2 SASEGT.

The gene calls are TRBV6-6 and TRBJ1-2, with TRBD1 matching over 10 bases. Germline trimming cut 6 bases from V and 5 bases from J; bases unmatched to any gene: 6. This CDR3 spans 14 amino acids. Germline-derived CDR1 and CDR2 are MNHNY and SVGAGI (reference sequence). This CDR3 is CASRSGQGNYGYTF. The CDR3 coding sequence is TGTGCCAGCAGATCGGGACAGGGGAATTATGGCTACACCTTC.

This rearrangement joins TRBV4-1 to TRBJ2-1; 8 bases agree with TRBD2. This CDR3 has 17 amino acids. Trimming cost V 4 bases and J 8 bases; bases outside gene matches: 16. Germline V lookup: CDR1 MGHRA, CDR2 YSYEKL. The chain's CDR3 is CASSPGPARGRRHEQFF. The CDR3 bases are TGCGCCAGCAGCCCCGGTCCTGCCCGCGGGAGGAGACATGAGCAGTTCTTC.

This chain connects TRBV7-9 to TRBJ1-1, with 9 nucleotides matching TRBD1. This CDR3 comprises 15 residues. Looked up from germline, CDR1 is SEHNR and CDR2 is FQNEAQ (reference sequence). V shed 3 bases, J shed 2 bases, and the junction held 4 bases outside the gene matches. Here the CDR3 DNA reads TGTGCCAGCAGCTTTAGGGGACAGGGAAACACTGAAGCTTTCTTT. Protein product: CASSFRGQGNTEAFF.

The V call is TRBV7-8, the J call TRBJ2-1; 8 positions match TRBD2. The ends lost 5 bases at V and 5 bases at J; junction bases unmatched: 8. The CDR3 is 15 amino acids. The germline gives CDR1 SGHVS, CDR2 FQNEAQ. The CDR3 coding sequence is TGTGCCAGCAGCCGCACGGGAGGGCCAGACAATGAGCAGTTCTTC. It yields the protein CASSRTGGPDNEQFF.

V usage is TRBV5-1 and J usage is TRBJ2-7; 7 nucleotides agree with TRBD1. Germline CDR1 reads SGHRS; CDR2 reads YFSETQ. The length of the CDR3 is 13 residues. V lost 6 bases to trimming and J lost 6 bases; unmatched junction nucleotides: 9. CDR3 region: CASTRQGVGEQYF. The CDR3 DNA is TGCGCCAGCACCAGACAGGGTGTTGGCGAGCAGTACTTC. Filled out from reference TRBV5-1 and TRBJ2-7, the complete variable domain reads KAGVTQTPRYLIKTRGQQVTLSCSPISGHRSVSWYQQTPGQGLQFLFEYFSETQRNKGNFPGRFSGRQFSNSRSEMNVSTLELGDSALYLCASTRQGVGEQYFGPGTRLTVT.

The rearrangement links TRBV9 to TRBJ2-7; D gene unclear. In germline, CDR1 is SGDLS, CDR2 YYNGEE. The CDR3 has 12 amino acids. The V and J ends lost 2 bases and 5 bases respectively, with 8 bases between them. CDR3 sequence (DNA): TGTGCCAGCAGCGTCTCAGGAAACGAGCAGTACTTC. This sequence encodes CASSVSGNEQYF. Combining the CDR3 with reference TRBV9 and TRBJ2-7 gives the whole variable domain DSGVTQTPKHLITATGQRVTLRCSPRSGDLSVYWYQQSLDQGLQFLIQYYNGEERAKGNILERFSAQQFPDLHSELNLSSLELGDSALYFCASSVSGNEQYFGPGTRLTVT.

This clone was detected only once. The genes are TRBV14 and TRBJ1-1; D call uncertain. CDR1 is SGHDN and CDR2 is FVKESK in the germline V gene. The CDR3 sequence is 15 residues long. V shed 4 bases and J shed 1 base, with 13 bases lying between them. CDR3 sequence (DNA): TGTGCCAGCAGCCCCGTCGATGCGGCGAACACTGAAGCTTTCTTT. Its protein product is CASSPVDAANTEAFF.

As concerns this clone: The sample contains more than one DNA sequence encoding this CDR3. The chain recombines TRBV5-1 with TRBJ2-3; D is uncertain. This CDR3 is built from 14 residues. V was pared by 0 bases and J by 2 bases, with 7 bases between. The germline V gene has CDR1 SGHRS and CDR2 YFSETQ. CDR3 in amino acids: CASSLGTITDTQYF. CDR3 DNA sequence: TGCGCCAGCAGCTTGGGGACCATCACAGATACGCAGTATTTT.

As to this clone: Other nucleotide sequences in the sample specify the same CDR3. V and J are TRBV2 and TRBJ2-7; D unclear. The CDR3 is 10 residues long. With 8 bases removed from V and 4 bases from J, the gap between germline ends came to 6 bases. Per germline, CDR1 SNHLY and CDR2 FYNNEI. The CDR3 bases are TGTGCCAGCGGAGTTTACGAGCAGTACTTC. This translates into CASGVYEQYF.

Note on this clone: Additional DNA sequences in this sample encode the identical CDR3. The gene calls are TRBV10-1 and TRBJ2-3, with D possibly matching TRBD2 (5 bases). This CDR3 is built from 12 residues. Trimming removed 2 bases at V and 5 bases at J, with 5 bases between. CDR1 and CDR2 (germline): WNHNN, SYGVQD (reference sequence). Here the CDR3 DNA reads TGCGCCAGCAGTGAGCGGGGAGATACGCAGTATTTT. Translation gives CASSERGDTQYF.

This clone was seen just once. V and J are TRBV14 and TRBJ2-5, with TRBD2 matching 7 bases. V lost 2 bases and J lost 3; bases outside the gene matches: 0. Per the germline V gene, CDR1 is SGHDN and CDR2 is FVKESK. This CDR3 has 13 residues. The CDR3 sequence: CASSQLAEETQYF. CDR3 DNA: TGTGCCAGCAGCCAACTAGCGGAAGAGACCCAGTACTTC.

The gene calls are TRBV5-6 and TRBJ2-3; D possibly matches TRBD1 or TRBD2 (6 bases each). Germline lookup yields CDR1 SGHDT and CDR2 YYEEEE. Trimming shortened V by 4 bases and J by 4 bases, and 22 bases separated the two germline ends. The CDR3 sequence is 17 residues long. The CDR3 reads CASSPEGGMKTADTQYF. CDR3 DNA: TGTGCCAGCAGCCCGGAAGGGGGGATGAAAACTGCAGATACGCAGTATTTT.

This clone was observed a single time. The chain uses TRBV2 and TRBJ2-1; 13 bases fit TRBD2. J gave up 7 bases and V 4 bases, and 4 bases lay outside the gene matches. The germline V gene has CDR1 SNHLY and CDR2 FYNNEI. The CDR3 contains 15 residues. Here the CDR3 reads CASSGGLAGVNEQFF. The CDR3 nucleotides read TGTGCCAGCAGTGGCGGACTAGCGGGAGTGAATGAGCAGTTCTTC.